The rows below give T cell receptor beta chains drawn from one sample of a study of T cell repertoires in cytomegalovirus infection. Via MiXCR, TCRdb re-called the reads, giving one row per CDR3 protein. The data show 130,000 or so distinct CDR3 sequences, with under 8% seen just once and roughly 17% held by the top ten. The sequenced sample was PBMCs. All receptors come from a human donor in good health (CMV status not recorded). Some clones in this sample may be carry-over from other donors' samples. The conserved cysteine and the conserved F or W are not part of the CDR3 here. Fields, in order: CDR3 protein, V gene, J gene.

CDR3aa: ASSADPGPYNEQF
v_gene: TRBV7-2
j_gene: TRBJ2-1

CDR3aa: SAPGDSGDNEQF
v_gene: TRBV20-1
j_gene: TRBJ2-1

CDR3aa: SARAGLETQY
v_gene: TRBV20-1
j_gene: TRBJ2-5

CDR3aa: ASSSTSGGAYEQF
v_gene: TRBV6-1
j_gene: TRBJ2-1

CDR3aa: ASSELRAPAF
v_gene: TRBV6-2/TRBV6-3
j_gene: TRBJ1-1

CDR3aa: ATSRDSETVYEQY
v_gene: TRBV15
j_gene: TRBJ2-7

CDR3aa: SAPRGHNEQF
v_gene: TRBV20-1
j_gene: TRBJ2-1

CDR3aa: ASSGTGDTQY
v_gene: TRBV7-2
j_gene: TRBJ2-3

CDR3aa: ASSLSHRTGGTEAF
v_gene: TRBV7-2
j_gene: TRBJ1-1

CDR3aa: ASSQDLLGNPIY
v_gene: TRBV14
j_gene: TRBJ1-3

CDR3aa: ASSPTGDRVNQPQH
v_gene: TRBV7-2
j_gene: TRBJ1-5

CDR3aa: ASSVQNTEAF
v_gene: TRBV7-8
j_gene: TRBJ1-1

CDR3aa: ASSLLNLGLSDEQY
v_gene: TRBV5-6
j_gene: TRBJ2-7

CDR3aa: SAPSVVAGLQETQY
v_gene: TRBV20-1
j_gene: TRBJ2-5

CDR3aa: ASRDRANQNTEAF
v_gene: TRBV19
j_gene: TRBJ1-1

CDR3aa: ASSLALTGGTEAF
v_gene: TRBV7-2
j_gene: TRBJ1-1

CDR3aa: ASSYSLFQPQH
v_gene: TRBV27
j_gene: TRBJ1-5

CDR3aa: ASSLADHRGRAF
v_gene: TRBV7-8
j_gene: TRBJ1-1

CDR3aa: ASSVDRGEVAHQETQY
v_gene: TRBV9
j_gene: TRBJ2-5

CDR3aa: ASSPPSGIITGELF
v_gene: TRBV7-2
j_gene: TRBJ2-2

CDR3aa: ATKGDRVTNEQF
v_gene: TRBV15
j_gene: TRBJ2-1

CDR3aa: ASSKGKSQRGYT
v_gene: TRBV5-6
j_gene: TRBJ1-2

CDR3aa: ASSVGSGLYEQY
v_gene: TRBV9
j_gene: TRBJ2-7

CDR3aa: ASSLVGGFNEQF
v_gene: TRBV28
j_gene: TRBJ2-1

CDR3aa: ASGGAAGGASEQF
v_gene: TRBV7-2
j_gene: TRBJ2-1

CDR3aa: ASSLVGSFTYNEQF
v_gene: TRBV7-2
j_gene: TRBJ2-1

CDR3aa: ATSDHPQRGRETQY
v_gene: TRBV24-1
j_gene: TRBJ2-5

CDR3aa: ASSYSQGQATSGRFYEQY
v_gene: TRBV6-2/TRBV6-3
j_gene: TRBJ2-7

CDR3aa: ASRGLAVNIQY
v_gene: TRBV25-1
j_gene: TRBJ2-4

CDR3aa: ASSRLLAGGKDTGELF
v_gene: TRBV6-2/TRBV6-3
j_gene: TRBJ2-2

CDR3aa: ASSPNRGSTDTQY
v_gene: TRBV18
j_gene: TRBJ2-3

CDR3aa: ASSSTSVDTQY
v_gene: TRBV7-3
j_gene: TRBJ2-3

CDR3aa: ASTLGRGKTQY
v_gene: TRBV6-2/TRBV6-3
j_gene: TRBJ2-5

CDR3aa: ASRDSKSGNTIY
v_gene: TRBV12-3/TRBV12-4
j_gene: TRBJ1-3

CDR3aa: ASRITALSYEQY
v_gene: TRBV6-5
j_gene: TRBJ2-7

CDR3aa: ASSLRRAGDRQETQY
v_gene: TRBV7-3
j_gene: TRBJ2-5

CDR3aa: ASSLSRAGLSYEQY
v_gene: TRBV7-2
j_gene: TRBJ2-7

CDR3aa: SVGWGYTEAF
v_gene: TRBV29-1
j_gene: TRBJ1-1

CDR3aa: ASRPSGINTEAF
v_gene: TRBV7-3
j_gene: TRBJ1-1

CDR3aa: ASSLGGTDQKTQY
v_gene: TRBV7-2
j_gene: TRBJ2-5